Detailed here is one T cell receptor beta chain. Profiling relied on immunoSEQ multiplex PCR, and the TCRdb table lists in-frame clones only, not all of them. Among approximately 400,000 clones listed, about 91% were seen once. These data originate in a study of blood T cell repertoires in COVID-19. Germline-derived CDR1 and CDR2 are GTSNPN and SVGIG (reference sequence). The CDR3 covers 14 residues. J was trimmed by 2 bases and V by 4 bases; bases with no gene match: 4. This receptor was obtained from a woman aged 45-65 years with COVID-19, enrolled during active disease. V usage is TRBV30 and J usage is TRBJ2-3, with 9 positions matching TRBD2. Source material: peripheral blood. The CDR3 loop is CAWTLAGPTDTQYF. The CDR3 bases are TGTGCCTGGACCCTAGCGGGGCCCACAGATACGCAGTATTTT. The full variable domain, with the rest looked up from reference TRBV30 and TRBJ2-3, is SQTIHQWPATLVQPVGSPLSLECTVEGTSNPNLYWYRQAAGRGLQLLFYSVGIGQISSEVPQNLSASRPQDRQFILSSKKLLLSDSGFYLCAWTLAGPTDTQYFGPGTRLTVL.